These 25 T cell receptor beta chains came from one sample sequenced in a study of molecular identifiers for immune sequencing clone quantification. TCRdb re-analysed the PCR reads in MiXCR, keeping a single row per CDR3 protein. The table lists more than 300,000 distinct CDR3 sequences, 20% to 25% of them singletons. Sequenced sample: naive CD8+ T cells from blood, with Jurkat cell RNA spiked in. Regarding subset: FACS-sorted CD8+CD4-CCR7+CD45RA+ naive T cells. The receptor set was obtained from a human donor in good health. Some libraries in this study had Jurkat cell RNA spiked in.

As concerns this clonotype: A much larger clone differs from this one at a single base, so this may be a read error. This chain joins TRBV4-1 and TRBJ1-5; TRBD1 is a possible D gene (6 bases). The CDR3 runs 17 residues. The V end was cut by 2 bases, the J end by 0 bases, with 14 bases between. The germline V gene has CDR1 MGHRA and CDR2 YSYEKL. CDR3 loop: CASSQSRTVTSNQPQHF. The CDR3 DNA reads TGCGCCAGCAGCCAATCGCGGACAGTAACTAGCAATCAGCCCCAGCATTTT.

With respect to this clonotype: A read error is possible here, since a much larger clone lies one base away. The CDR3 does not end in the conserved phenylalanine or tryptophan, so this is likely a read error. The chain has TRBV7-6 and TRBJ2-7; 7 nucleotides agree with TRBD1. The CDR3 is made up of 15 amino acids. Germline CDR1 is SGHVS and CDR2 is FNYEAQ. Germline trimming cut 5 bases from V and 2 bases from J; bases unmatched to any gene: 9. The CDR3 region is CASSPRTGTPYEQYS. The CDR3 bases are TGTGCCAGCAGCCCCAGGACAGGTACTCCCTACGAGCAGTACTCC.

Details on this clonotype: A much larger clone sits a single nucleotide away, making a read error possible. The chain recombines TRBV11-2 with TRBJ2-1; D ambiguous. The CDR3 extends over 13 amino acids. CDR1 and CDR2 (germline): SGHAT, FQNNGV. Here the CDR3 reads CASSLSFGNKQFF. DNA of the CDR3: TGTGCCAGCAGCTTATCTTTCGGCAATAAGCAGTTCTTC.

This clonotype has only a few counts. The chain combines TRBV5-5 with TRBJ1-1; D call uncertain. Trimming stripped 4 bases from V and 3 bases from J, with 13 bases between. This CDR3 region has 14 residues. Germline CDR1 reads SGHKS; CDR2 reads YYEKEE (reference sequence). The CDR3 loop reads CASSDWVEDTEAFF. The CDR3 DNA follows: TGTGCCAGCAGCGACTGGGTGGAGGACACTGAAGCTTTCTTT. The full variable domain, rest sourced from reference TRBV5-5 and TRBJ1-1, is DAGVTQSPTHLIKTRGQQVTLRCSPISGHKSVSWYQQVLGQGPQFIFQYYEKEERGRGNFPDRFSARQFPNYSSELNVNALLLGDSALYLCASSDWVEDTEAFFGQGTRLTVV.

Note on this clonotype: One end of the junction does not line up with germline, which may come from a read error. This chain links TRBV29-1 with TRBJ2-1; TRBD2 might be the D (6 bases). The CDR3 is 16 amino acids. Germline CDR1 SQVTM, CDR2 ANQGSEA. The CDR3 DNA sequence: TGCTGCGTTGAAGATCATAGGAGGGACTCCTACAATGAGCAGTTCTTC. Translated: CCVEDHRRDSYNEQFF.

This clonotype was observed at least ten times. The CDR3 spells CAWLGLETTQYF. The DNA for the CDR3 is TGTGCCTGGCTGGGTCTAGAAACTACGCAGTATTTT. The chain has TRBV30 and TRBJ2-3; D gene uncertain. The CDR3 is 12 amino acids. Trimming left V 5 bases short and J 8 bases short, with 14 bases between. Germline loops: CDR1 GTSNPN, CDR2 SVGIG (reference sequence). The full variable domain, its missing parts supplied by reference TRBV30 and TRBJ2-3, is SQTIHQWPATLVQPVGSPLSLECTVEGTSNPNLYWYRQAAGRGLQLLFYSVGIGQISSEVPQNLSASRPQDRQFILSSKKLLLSDSGFYLCAWLGLETTQYFGPGTRLTVL.

The V call is TRBV11-2, the J call TRBJ2-7; perhaps TRBD2 as D (5 bases). The V end lost 1 base, the J end lost 5 bases, and 9 bases lay between the germline ends. The CDR3 contains 13 residues. Germline CDR1 reads SGHAT; CDR2 reads FQNNGV. The CDR3 here is CASSLGPRDEQYF. CDR3 in DNA: TGTGCCAGCAGCTTAGGTCCGCGGGACGAGCAGTACTTC.

V usage is TRBV7-9 and J usage is TRBJ1-4; no firm D call. Germline loops: CDR1 SEHNR, CDR2 FQNEAQ (reference sequence). Deletions cut 1 base from V and 6 bases from J, with 6 bases between. CDR3 size: 13 residues. The CDR3 DNA sequence: TGTGCCAGCAGCTTAGGGGAGGATGAAAAACTGTTTTTT. It specifies CASSLGEDEKLFF.

This clonotype came up many times. The CDR3 DNA is TGCGCCAGCAGCCAAGATAGAAGATACGAGCAGTACTTC. Amino acids: CASSQDRRYEQYF. This sequence joins TRBV4-1 and TRBJ2-7; D remains unclear. Germline CDR1 and CDR2: MGHRA and YSYEKL. This CDR3 comprises 13 residues. The V end lost 0 bases, the J end lost 4 bases, and 7 bases lay between the germline ends.

A note on this clonotype: Given a much more abundant clone one base away, this may be a read error. This chain uses TRBV7-9 with TRBJ2-2; 7 bases are a match to TRBD2. Germline CDR1 is SEHNR and CDR2 is FQNEAQ (reference sequence). With V trimmed by 5 bases and J by 1 base, 7 bases remained unmatched. The CDR3 covers 16 residues. CDR3 bases: TGTGCCAGCAGCCGCGAAGCGGGGTTGAACACCGGGGAGCTGTTTTTT. It specifies CASSREAGLNTGELFF.

This clonotype showed up many times. This chain uses TRBV5-6 with TRBJ1-1; D unclear. Germline V CDR1 and CDR2: SGHDT, YYEEEE. This CDR3 contains 15 residues. V was pared by 0 bases and J by 0 bases, with 9 bases between. CDR3 DNA sequence: TGTGCCAGCAGCTTGGGCGGCCGGATGAACACTGAAGCTTTCTTT. This codes for CASSLGGRMNTEAFF.

This chain links TRBV5-4 with TRBJ2-7; D possibly corresponds to TRBD1 (6 bases). The CDR3 runs 15 residues. Germline V CDR1 and CDR2: SGHNT, YYREEE (reference sequence). Between the trimmed V and J ends, which lost 3 bases and 2 bases, there was a span of 15 bases. Here the CDR3 DNA reads TGTGCCAGCAGCTCCGGCCTGGACAGTCCCTACGAGCAGTACTTC. Translated: CASSSGLDSPYEQYF. The complete variable domain, with remaining parts taken from reference TRBV5-4 and TRBJ2-7, reads ETGVTQSPTHLIKTRGQQVTLRCSSQSGHNTVSWYQQALGQGPQFIFQYYREEENGRGNFPPRFSGLQFPNYSSELNVNALELDDSALYLCASSSGLDSPYEQYFGPGTRLTVT.

The rearrangement uses TRBV2 and TRBJ2-3; D might be TRBD1 (5 bases). The germline CDR1 and CDR2 sequences are SNHLY and FYNNEI. V lost 0 bases, J lost 2 bases, and 9 bases lay in between. The CDR3 is 15 residues long. CDR3 in DNA: TGTGCCAGCAGTGAAGCAGCGACAGTCACAGATACGCAGTATTTT. Translating it yields CASSEAATVTDTQYF.

The J gene is TRBJ2-3, the V gene TRBV4-3; no clear D gene. Germline CDR1 LGHNA, CDR2 YSLEER. The CDR3 runs 11 residues. The germline V and J ends were trimmed by 6 bases and 6 bases, with 7 bases remaining between them. This CDR3 reads CASSQQDTQYF. In nucleotides, the CDR3 is TGCGCCAGCAGTCAGCAGGATACGCAGTATTTT.

This clonotype was found many times. The chain uses TRBV24-1 and TRBJ2-1; D call uncertain. The CDR3 loop spans 13 amino acids. Deletions cut 4 bases from V and 1 base from J, with 4 bases between. Germline assignment: CDR1 KGHDR and CDR2 SFDVKD. Here the CDR3 reads CATSEGSYNEQFF. The DNA for the CDR3 is TGTGCCACCAGTGAGGGTTCCTACAATGAGCAGTTCTTC.

This clonotype came up a few times. The V and J genes are TRBV19 and TRBJ1-1; a possible D gene is TRBD1 (6 bases). From germline, CDR1 is LNHDA and CDR2 SQIVND (reference sequence). With 1 base removed from V and 1 base from J, the gap between germline ends came to 13 bases. The CDR3 contains 16 residues. CDR3 DNA sequence: TGTGCCAGTAGTATAGTTTCGGGGGGCACGAACACTGAAGCTTTCTTT. It codes for CASSIVSGGTNTEAFF.

This clonotype was seen at least ten times. This chain uses TRBV20-1 with TRBJ2-7; 8 nucleotides align to TRBD2. CDR1 is DFQATT and CDR2 is SNEGSKA in the germline V gene (reference sequence). The CDR3 is 14 amino acids. The trim removed 4 bases at V and 7 bases at J, leaving 12 bases unmatched. CDR3 sequence reads: CSATFRAGAGEQYF. CDR3 nucleotides: TGCAGTGCTACATTCCGAGCGGGGGCGGGAGAGCAGTACTTC.

The CDR3 sequence is CASSQGSSGRNEQFF. The CDR3 nucleotides are TGCGCCAGCAGCCAAGGGTCTAGCGGGCGGAATGAGCAGTTCTTC. The chain uses TRBV4-3 and TRBJ2-1; TRBD2 matches 8 bases. Germline V lookup: CDR1 LGHNA, CDR2 YSLEER. V was clipped by 1 base and J by 7 bases; unmatched bases: 6. The CDR3 has 15 residues.

This sequence joins TRBV10-3 and TRBJ2-7; no firm D call. Deletions cut 8 bases from V and 2 bases from J, with 10 bases between. The CDR3 is made up of 12 amino acids. CDR1 and CDR2 (germline): ENHRY, SYGVKD. In nucleotides, the CDR3 is TGTGCCATCTTAGGCGATACCTACGAGCAGTACTTC. Protein: CAILGDTYEQYF.

On this clonotype: This may be a read error: a much more frequent sequence differs by one nucleotide. The genes are TRBV6-5 and TRBJ2-2, with 12 nucleotides matching TRBD1. Germline-derived CDR1 and CDR2 are MNHEY and SVGAGI. The CDR3 is 13 residues long. In DNA form, the CDR3 reads TGTGCCAGCGGGACAGGGGGCACCGGGGGGCTGTTTTTT. This codes for CASGTGGTGGLFF.

In regard to this clonotype: A much larger clone lies a single base off, so this may be a read error. The gene calls are TRBV6-1 and TRBJ2-7; 7 positions match TRBD2. The CDR3 consists of 13 residues. Germline lookup yields CDR1 MNHNS and CDR2 SASEGT. V shed 8 bases, J shed 3 bases, and the junction held 7 bases outside the gene matches. Here the CDR3 reads CASYSREDYEQYF. The CDR3 coding sequence is TGTGCCAGCTACAGTCGGGAGGACTACGAGCAGTACTTC.

V usage is TRBV10-1 and J usage is TRBJ2-6, with 7 bases aligning to TRBD1. Per the germline V gene, CDR1 is WNHNN and CDR2 is SYGVQD (reference sequence). V trimming: 4 bases; J trimming: 0 bases; junction bases outside the gene matches: 12. This CDR3 is 19 amino acids long. In DNA form, the CDR3 reads TGCGCCAGCAGTGGGGAATTGGGACAGCTCCGCTCTGGGGCCAACGTCCTGACTTTC. Translating it yields CASSGELGQLRSGANVLTF.

This clonotype was found a few times. This sequence joins TRBV12-3 or TRBV12-4 and TRBJ2-3; D call uncertain. The CDR3 loop spans 19 amino acids. Trimming pared 7 bases from V and 0 bases from J, leaving 26 bases between. The CDR3 DNA follows: TGTGCCAGCACCCTCCCTTATTACGAAGCCACTTCTAGCACAGATACGCAGTATTTT. It codes for CASTLPYYEATSSTDTQYF.

This clonotype was counted ten times or more. This chain joins TRBV30 and TRBJ2-3; 10 bases agree with TRBD2. Germline V gene lookup returns CDR1 GTSNPN and CDR2 SVGIG (reference sequence). Trimming cost V 5 bases and J 5 bases; bases outside gene matches: 7. The CDR3 totals 14 residues. The CDR3 here is CAWGSSGSQDTQYF. CDR3 DNA sequence: TGTGCCTGGGGATCTAGCGGGAGTCAAGATACGCAGTATTTT.

In this sample, this clonotype turned up many times. The gene calls are TRBV12-3 or TRBV12-4 and TRBJ2-3; TRBD2 aligns across 8 bases. This CDR3 spans 14 amino acids. J gave up 4 bases and V 7 bases, and 7 bases lay outside the gene matches. The CDR3 nucleotides read TGTGCCAGCACCCCGGGACTAGAATCAGATACGCAGTATTTT. This encodes CASTPGLESDTQYF.